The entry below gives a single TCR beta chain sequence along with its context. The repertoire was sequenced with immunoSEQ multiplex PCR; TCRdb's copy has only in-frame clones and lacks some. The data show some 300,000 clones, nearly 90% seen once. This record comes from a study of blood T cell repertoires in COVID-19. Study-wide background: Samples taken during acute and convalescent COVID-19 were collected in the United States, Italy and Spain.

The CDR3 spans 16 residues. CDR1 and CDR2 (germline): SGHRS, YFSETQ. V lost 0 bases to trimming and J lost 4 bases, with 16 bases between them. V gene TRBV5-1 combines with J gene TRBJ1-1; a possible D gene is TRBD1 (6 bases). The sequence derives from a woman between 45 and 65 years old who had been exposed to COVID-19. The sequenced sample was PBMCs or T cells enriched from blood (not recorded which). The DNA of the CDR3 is TGCGCCAGCAGCTTGGCCCAGGGCAGGGGCGGCACTGAAGCTTTCTTT. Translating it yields CASSLAQGRGGTEAFF.